This T cell receptor (beta chain) was observed in a study of T cells after yellow fever vaccination. Study-wide results and limits: At 95% to 98% for CD4 and just over 85% for CD8, most primary-vaccination clones showed up again after the booster.

As to this clonotype: Its target is unknown.

TCRdb fed the 5' RACE reads into MiXCR, producing one record per CDR3 protein. Counted here are approximately 330,000 distinct CDR3 sequences, roughly 4% occurring once; the ten biggest clones make up 20% to 25%. This specimen was PBMCs, taken 5 days after the yellow fever booster vaccination. This clonotype was obtained from a man younger than 35 who received the YFV17D yellow fever vaccine.

This CDR3 is CATSDLGTGRHETQYF. The CDR3 DNA reads as TGTGCCACCAGTGATTTGGGGACGGGGAGGCACGAGACCCAGTACTTC. The gene calls are TRBV24-1 and TRBJ2-5; maybe TRBD2 (6 bases). CDR1 and CDR2 (germline): KGHDR, SFDVKD. Trimming left V 0 bases short and J 5 bases short, with 15 bases between. The CDR3 is 16 amino acids.